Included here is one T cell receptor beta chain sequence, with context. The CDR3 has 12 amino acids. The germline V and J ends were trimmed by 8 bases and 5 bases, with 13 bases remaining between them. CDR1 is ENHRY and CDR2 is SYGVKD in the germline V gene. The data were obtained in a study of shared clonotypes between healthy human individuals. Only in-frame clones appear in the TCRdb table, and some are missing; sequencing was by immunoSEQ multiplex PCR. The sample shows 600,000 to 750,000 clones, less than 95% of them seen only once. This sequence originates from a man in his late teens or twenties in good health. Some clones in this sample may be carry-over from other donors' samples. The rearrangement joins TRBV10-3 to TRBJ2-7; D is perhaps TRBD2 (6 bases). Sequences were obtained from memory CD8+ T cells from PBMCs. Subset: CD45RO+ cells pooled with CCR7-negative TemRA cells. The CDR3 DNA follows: TGTGCCATCGGACCGGGCGGGAACGAGCAGTACTTC. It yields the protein CAIGPGGNEQYF.